The 5 T cell receptor beta chains reported below all come from one sample, sequenced in a study of CD8 T cells in Susac syndrome. Random hexamers were used to reverse transcribe an amount of about 0.45 to 1 ug RNA. TCRdb re-called the immunoSEQ multiplex PCR reads through MiXCR, storing one row per CDR3 protein. The table includes more than 150,000 distinct CDR3 sequences, approximately 95% detected once. Material: CD4+ T cells from PBMCs. These receptors were collected from a human donor with Susac syndrome.

The chain combines TRBV3-1 with TRBJ2-7; 14 bases align to TRBD2. Germline trimming cut 2 bases from V and 4 bases from J; bases unmatched to any gene: 4. The CDR3 runs 16 residues. In germline, CDR1 is LGHDT, CDR2 YNNKEL (reference sequence). CDR3 in DNA: TGTGCCAGCAGCCAAACAGGGACTAGCGGGGGTTACGAGCAGTACTTC. Amino acid sequence: CASSQTGTSGGYEQYF.

The chain combines TRBV2 with TRBJ1-2; the match to TRBD1 covers 9 bases. The germline gives CDR1 SNHLY, CDR2 FYNNEI. V was pared by 4 bases and J by 8 bases, with 5 bases of the junction left unmatched. CDR3 length equals 13 residues. CDR3: CASSGGQGGGYTF. The CDR3, as DNA: TGTGCCAGCAGTGGGGGACAGGGCGGGGGCTACACCTTC.

The chain combines TRBV27 with TRBJ1-6; a possible D gene is TRBD1 (5 bases). V dropped 5 bases and J dropped 6 bases, with 11 bases sitting between them. The CDR3 extends over 14 amino acids. Germline V gives CDR1 MNHEY, CDR2 SMNVEV (reference sequence). The CDR3 coding sequence is TGTGCCAGCAGTCATTGGCAGGGTAATTCACCCCTCCACTTT. Its translation is CASSHWQGNSPLHF.

This chain joins TRBV29-1 and TRBJ1-2, with TRBD1 as a possible D gene (5 bases). V was cut by 5 bases and J by 4 bases, with 20 bases left in between. The CDR3 runs 15 residues. Germline CDR1 is SQVTM and CDR2 is ANQGSEA. The CDR3 coding sequence is TGCAGCGTTCGATTGTCAGGGACCCTACCCTATGGCTACACCTTC. Encoded protein: CSVRLSGTLPYGYTF.

This rearrangement joins TRBV7-6 to TRBJ2-5; no clear D. The CDR3 length is 14 residues. Deletions cut 5 bases from V and 5 bases from J, with 15 bases between. Germline CDR1 SGHVS, CDR2 FNYEAQ. CDR3 region: CASSPAGAHETQYF. As DNA, the CDR3 is TGTGCCAGCAGCCCCGCTGGTGCCCATGAGACCCAGTACTTC.